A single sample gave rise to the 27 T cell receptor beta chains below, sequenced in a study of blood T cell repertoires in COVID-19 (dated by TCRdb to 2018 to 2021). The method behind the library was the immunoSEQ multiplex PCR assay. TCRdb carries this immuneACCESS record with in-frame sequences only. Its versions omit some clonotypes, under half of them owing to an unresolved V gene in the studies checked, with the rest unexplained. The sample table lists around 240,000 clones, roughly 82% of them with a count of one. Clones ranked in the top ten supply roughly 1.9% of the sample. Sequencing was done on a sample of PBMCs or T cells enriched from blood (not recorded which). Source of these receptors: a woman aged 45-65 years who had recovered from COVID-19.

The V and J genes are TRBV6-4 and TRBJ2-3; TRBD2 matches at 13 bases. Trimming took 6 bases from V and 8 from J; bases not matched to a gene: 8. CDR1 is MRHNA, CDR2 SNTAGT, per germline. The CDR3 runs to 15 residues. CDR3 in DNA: TGTGCCAGCAGCCCCGGACTAGCGGGGGCCCGTACGCAGTATTTT. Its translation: CASSPGLAGARTQYF.

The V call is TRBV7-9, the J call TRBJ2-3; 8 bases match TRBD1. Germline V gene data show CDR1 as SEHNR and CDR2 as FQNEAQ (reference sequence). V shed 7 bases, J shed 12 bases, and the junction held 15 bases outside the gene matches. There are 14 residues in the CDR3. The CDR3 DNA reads TGTGCCAGCACCACAGGGCGGGACAGGCGACCACAGTATTTT. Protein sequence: CASTTGRDRRPQYF.

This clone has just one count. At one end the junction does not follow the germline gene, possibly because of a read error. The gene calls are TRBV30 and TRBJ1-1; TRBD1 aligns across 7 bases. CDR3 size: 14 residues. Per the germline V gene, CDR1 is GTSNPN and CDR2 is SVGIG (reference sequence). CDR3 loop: CAWSVDRVKTEAFF. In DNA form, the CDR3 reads TGTGCCTGGAGTGTCGACAGGGTGAAGACTGAAGCTTTCTTT.

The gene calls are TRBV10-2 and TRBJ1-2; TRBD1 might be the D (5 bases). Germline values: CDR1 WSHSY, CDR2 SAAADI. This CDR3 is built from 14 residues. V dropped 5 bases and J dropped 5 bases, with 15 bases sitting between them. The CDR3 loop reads CASSWDGSTYGYTF. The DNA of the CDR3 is TGCGCCAGCAGTTGGGACGGGAGTACGTATGGCTACACCTTC.

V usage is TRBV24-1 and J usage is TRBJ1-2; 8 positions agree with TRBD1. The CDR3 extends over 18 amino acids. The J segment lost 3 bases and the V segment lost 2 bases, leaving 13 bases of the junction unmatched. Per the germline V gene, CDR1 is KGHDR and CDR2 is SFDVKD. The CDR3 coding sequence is TGTGCCACCAGTGATTCCGGACAGGGCGCAGATTTTTACTATGGCTACACCTTC. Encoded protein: CATSDSGQGADFYYGYTF.

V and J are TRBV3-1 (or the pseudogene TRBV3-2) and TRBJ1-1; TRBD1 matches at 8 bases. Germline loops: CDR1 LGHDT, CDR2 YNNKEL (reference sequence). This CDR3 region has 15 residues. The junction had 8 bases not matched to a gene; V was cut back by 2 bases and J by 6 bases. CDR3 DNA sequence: TGTGCCAGCAGCCAACCTTCAGGGGGCCTCTCTGAAGCTTTCTTT. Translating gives CASSQPSGGLSEAFF.

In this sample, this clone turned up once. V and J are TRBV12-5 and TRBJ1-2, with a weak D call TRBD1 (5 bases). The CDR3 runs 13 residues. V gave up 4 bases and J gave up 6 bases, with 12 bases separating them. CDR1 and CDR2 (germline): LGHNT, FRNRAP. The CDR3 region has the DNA TGTGCTAGTGGTTGGGGACCTAGCGATGGCTACACCTTC. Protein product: CASGWGPSDGYTF.

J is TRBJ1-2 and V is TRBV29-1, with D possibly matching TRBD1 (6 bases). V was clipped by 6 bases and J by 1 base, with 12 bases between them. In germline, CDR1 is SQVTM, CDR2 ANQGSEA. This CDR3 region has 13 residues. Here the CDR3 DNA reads TGCAGCGTGGGAGAGGGGGTTAACTATGGCTACACCTTC. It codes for CSVGEGVNYGYTF.

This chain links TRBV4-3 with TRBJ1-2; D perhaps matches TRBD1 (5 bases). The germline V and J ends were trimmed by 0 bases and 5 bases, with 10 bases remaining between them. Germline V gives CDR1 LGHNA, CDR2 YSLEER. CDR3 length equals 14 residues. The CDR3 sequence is CASSQDAREYGYTF. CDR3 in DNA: TGCGCCAGCAGCCAAGACGCCAGGGAATATGGCTACACCTTC.

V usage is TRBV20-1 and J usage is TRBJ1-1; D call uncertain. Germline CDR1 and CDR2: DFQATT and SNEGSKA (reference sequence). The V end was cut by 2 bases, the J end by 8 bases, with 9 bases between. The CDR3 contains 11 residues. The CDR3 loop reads CSARSDLEAFF. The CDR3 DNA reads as TGCAGTGCTAGAAGCGATCTGGAAGCTTTCTTT.

CDR3 residues: CASSGQTGSGGYTF. CDR3 DNA sequence: TGTGCCAGCAGCGGCCAGACAGGGAGTGGAGGCTACACCTTC. This chain connects TRBV3-1 (or the pseudogene TRBV3-2) to TRBJ1-2; 7 bases are shared with TRBD1. The CDR3 contains 14 residues. The germline V gene encodes CDR1 LGHDT and CDR2 YNNKEL (reference sequence). Germline trimming cut 5 bases from V and 8 bases from J; bases unmatched to any gene: 11.

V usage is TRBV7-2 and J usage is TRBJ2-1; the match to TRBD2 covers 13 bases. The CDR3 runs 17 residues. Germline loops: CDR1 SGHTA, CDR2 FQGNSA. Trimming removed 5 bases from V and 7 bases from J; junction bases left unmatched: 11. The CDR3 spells CASSLLAGTSGINEQFF. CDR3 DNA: TGTGCCAGCAGCCTCCTTGCCGGGACTAGCGGGATAAATGAGCAGTTCTTC.

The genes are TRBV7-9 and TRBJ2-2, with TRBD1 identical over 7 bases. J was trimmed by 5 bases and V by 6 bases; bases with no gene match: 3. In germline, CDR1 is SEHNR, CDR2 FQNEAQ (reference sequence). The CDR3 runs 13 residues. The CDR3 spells CASRPRGTGELFF. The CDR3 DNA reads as TGTGCCAGCAGACCCAGGGGGACCGGGGAGCTGTTTTTT.

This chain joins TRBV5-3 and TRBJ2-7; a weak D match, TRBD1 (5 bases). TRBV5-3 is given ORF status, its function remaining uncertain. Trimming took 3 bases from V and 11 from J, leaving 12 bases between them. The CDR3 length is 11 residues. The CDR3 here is CARSSQADEYF. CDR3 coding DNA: TGTGCCAGAAGCTCACAGGCCGACGAGTACTTC.

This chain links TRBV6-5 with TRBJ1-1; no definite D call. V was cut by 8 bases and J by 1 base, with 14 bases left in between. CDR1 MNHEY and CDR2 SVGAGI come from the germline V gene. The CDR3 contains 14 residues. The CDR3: CASGGVRKNTEAFF. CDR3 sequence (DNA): TGTGCCAGCGGAGGTGTCCGCAAGAACACTGAAGCTTTCTTT.

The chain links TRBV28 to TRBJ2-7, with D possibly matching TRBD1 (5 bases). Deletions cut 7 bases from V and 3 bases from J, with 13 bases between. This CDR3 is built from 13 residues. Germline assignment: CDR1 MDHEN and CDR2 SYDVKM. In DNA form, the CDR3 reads TGTGCCAGCACAGACCAGGGTAACTACGAGCAGTACTTC. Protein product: CASTDQGNYEQYF.

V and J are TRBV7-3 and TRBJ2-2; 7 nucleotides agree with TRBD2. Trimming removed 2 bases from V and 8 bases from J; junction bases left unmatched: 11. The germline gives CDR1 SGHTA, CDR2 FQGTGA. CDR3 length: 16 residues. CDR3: CASSLPGRRHSGELFF. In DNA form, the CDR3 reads TGTGCCAGCAGCTTACCCGGGAGGAGGCATTCGGGGGAGCTGTTTTTT.

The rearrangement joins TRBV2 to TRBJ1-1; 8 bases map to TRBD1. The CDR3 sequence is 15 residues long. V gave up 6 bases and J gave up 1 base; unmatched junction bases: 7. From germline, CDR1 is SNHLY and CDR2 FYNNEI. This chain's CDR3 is CASRRNRGGNTEAFF. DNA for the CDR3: TGTGCCAGCAGGCGCAACAGGGGGGGGAACACTGAAGCTTTCTTT.

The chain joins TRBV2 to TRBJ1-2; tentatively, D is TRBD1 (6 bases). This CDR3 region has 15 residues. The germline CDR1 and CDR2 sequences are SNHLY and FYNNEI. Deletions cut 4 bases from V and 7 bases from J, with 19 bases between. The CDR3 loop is CASSGTGTPGAGYTF. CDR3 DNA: TGTGCCAGCAGTGGTACCGGGACACCTGGGGCTGGCTACACCTTC.

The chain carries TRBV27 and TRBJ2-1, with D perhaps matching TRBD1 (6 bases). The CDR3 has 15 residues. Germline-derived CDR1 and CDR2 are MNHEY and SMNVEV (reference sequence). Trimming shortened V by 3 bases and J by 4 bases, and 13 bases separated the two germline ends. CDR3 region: CASSFGQLLYNEQFF. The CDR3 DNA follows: TGTGCCAGCAGTTTTGGACAGCTCCTATACAATGAGCAGTTCTTC.

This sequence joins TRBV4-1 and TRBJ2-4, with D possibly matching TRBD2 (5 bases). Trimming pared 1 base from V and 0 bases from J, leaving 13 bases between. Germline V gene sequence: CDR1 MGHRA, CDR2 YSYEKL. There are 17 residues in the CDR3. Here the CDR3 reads CASSQGLPSGAKNIQYF. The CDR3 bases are TGCGCCAGCAGCCAAGGACTACCCTCGGGAGCCAAAAACATTCAGTACTTC.

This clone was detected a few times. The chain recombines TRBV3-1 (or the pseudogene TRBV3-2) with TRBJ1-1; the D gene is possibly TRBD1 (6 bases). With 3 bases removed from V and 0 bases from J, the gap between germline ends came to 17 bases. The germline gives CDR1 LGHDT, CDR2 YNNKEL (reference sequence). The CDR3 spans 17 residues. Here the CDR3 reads CASSQELTGHVNTEAFF. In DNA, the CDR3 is TGTGCCAGCAGCCAGGAACTTACGGGACATGTGAACACTGAAGCTTTCTTT.

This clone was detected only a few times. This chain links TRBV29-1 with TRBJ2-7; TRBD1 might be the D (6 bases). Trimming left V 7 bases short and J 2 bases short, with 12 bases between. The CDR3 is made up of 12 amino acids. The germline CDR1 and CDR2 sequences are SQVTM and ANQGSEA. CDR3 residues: CSARTEAYEQYF. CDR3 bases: TGCAGCGCCAGGACAGAGGCCTACGAGCAGTACTTC.

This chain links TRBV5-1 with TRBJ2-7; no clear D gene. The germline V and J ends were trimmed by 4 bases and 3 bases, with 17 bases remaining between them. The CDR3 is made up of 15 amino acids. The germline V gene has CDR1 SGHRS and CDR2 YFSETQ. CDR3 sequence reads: CASSPGESYIYEQYF. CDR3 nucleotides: TGCGCCAGCAGCCCGGGTGAGAGCTATATCTACGAGCAGTACTTC.

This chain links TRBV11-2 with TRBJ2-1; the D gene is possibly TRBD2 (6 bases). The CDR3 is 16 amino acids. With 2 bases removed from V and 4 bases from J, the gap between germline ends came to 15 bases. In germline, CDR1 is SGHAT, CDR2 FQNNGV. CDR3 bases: TGTGCCAGCAGCTTATTATGGGGAGGTAATTACAATGAGCAGTTCTTC. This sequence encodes CASSLLWGGNYNEQFF.

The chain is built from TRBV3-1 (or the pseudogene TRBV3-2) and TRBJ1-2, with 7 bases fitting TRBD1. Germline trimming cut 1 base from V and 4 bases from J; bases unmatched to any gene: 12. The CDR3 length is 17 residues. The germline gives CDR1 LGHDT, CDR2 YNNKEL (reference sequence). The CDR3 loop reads CASSQVMSGTVGYGYTF. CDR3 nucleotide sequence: TGTGCCAGCAGCCAAGTGATGTCGGGGACAGTCGGCTATGGCTACACCTTC.

The CDR3 spells CASSGSTGAFF. CDR3 DNA: TGTGCCAGCTCAGGTAGCACCGGAGCTTTCTTT. The chain couples TRBV18 to TRBJ1-1; the D is unclear. The CDR3 is made up of 11 amino acids. V lost 5 bases, J lost 10 bases, and 11 bases lay in between. Germline loops: CDR1 KGHSH, CDR2 LQKENI.